Listed here are 12 T cell receptor beta chains from one sample, sequenced in a study of T cell responses to AZD1222 COVID-19 vaccine. TCRdb keeps only in-frame clones here, not all; method: immunoSEQ multiplex PCR. The table has 70,000 to 90,000 clones, 70% to 90% seen once. Sequencing was performed on peripheral blood, taken 28 days after the second AZD1222 dose. These receptors were collected from an adult who received the AZD1222 COVID-19 vaccine.

The chain combines TRBV19 with TRBJ2-1; D might be TRBD2 (5 bases). Trimming shortened V by 1 base and J by 6 bases, and 7 bases separated the two germline ends. CDR1 LNHDA and CDR2 SQIVND come from the germline V gene (reference sequence). The CDR3 spans 13 residues. In DNA form, the CDR3 reads TGTGCCAGTAGTATAGTGGGGAGCAATGAGCAGTTCTTC. Amino acids: CASSIVGSNEQFF. Together with reference TRBV19 and TRBJ2-1, the CDR3 gives the full variable domain: DGGITQSPKYLFRKEGQNVTLSCEQNLNHDAMYWYRQDPGQGLRLIYYSQIVNDFQKGDIAEGYSVSREKKESFPLTVTSAQKNPTAFYLCASSIVGSNEQFFGPGTRLTVL.

This chain connects TRBV6-5 to TRBJ1-2; tentatively, D is TRBD1 (6 bases). Germline assignment: CDR1 MNHEY and CDR2 SVGAGI. Trimming left V 6 bases short and J 5 bases short, with 19 bases between. The CDR3 totals 15 residues. CDR3 in amino acids: CASSYGETGLYGYTF. The CDR3 DNA follows: TGTGCCAGCAGCTACGGGGAAACAGGGCTTTATGGCTACACCTTC.

This chain links TRBV28 with TRBJ2-7; 7 positions agree with TRBD2. V shed 4 bases, J shed 1 base, and the junction held 7 bases outside the gene matches. The germline CDR1 and CDR2 sequences are MDHEN and SYDVKM. The CDR3 covers 15 residues. The CDR3 sequence: CASSSLGGSSYEQYF. The DNA of the CDR3 is TGTGCCAGCAGTTCCCTTGGCGGGAGTTCCTACGAGCAGTACTTC.

The chain has TRBV3-1 (or the pseudogene TRBV3-2) and TRBJ1-6, with D unclear. Trimming pared 1 base from V and 15 bases from J, leaving 10 bases between. This CDR3 has 12 amino acids. CDR1 and CDR2 from the germline V gene are LGHDT and YNNKEL (reference sequence). The DNA of the CDR3 is TGTGCCAGCAGCCAAGTTGAGTCTCGCCTCCACTTT. Protein product: CASSQVESRLHF.

This clone was seen more than once but under ten times. The chain uses TRBV29-1 and TRBJ2-1; D call uncertain. The CDR3 is 10 amino acids. V lost 5 bases, J lost 10 bases, and 9 bases lay in between. The germline CDR1 and CDR2 sequences are SQVTM and ANQGSEA. CDR3 sequence (DNA): TGCAGCGTTACGGTCAGGGAGCAGTTCTTC. The encoded protein is CSVTVREQFF.

The J gene is TRBJ1-5, the V gene TRBV24-1; D remains unclear. Germline V gives CDR1 KGHDR, CDR2 SFDVKD. Trimming stripped 4 bases from V and 6 bases from J, with 18 bases between. There are 16 residues in the CDR3. CDR3 protein: CATSDASRGSGQPQHF. As DNA, the CDR3 is TGTGCCACCAGTGACGCTTCCCGTGGTAGCGGTCAGCCCCAGCATTTT.

J is TRBJ1-4 and V is TRBV2; 10 bases map to TRBD1. J lost 10 bases, V lost 6 bases, and 8 bases had no gene match. The germline V gene has CDR1 SNHLY and CDR2 FYNNEI. This CDR3 contains 14 residues. The CDR3 reads CASSADRGRGKLFF. The CDR3 DNA sequence: TGTGCCAGCAGCGCCGACAGGGGGCGCGGAAAACTGTTTTTT.

The rearrangement uses TRBV9 and TRBJ2-7, with D perhaps matching TRBD1 (6 bases). There are 13 residues in the CDR3. The V gene's germline CDR1 is SGDLS and CDR2 YYNGEE. V gave up 1 base and J gave up 5 bases, with 10 bases separating them. The chain's CDR3 is CASSVRAGDEQYF. The DNA of the CDR3 is TGTGCCAGCAGCGTAAGGGCAGGGGACGAGCAGTACTTC.

The V call is TRBV5-8, the J call TRBJ1-3; 9 bases are shared with TRBD1. J was trimmed by 0 bases and V by 6 bases; bases with no gene match: 7. Germline CDR1 reads SGHTS; CDR2 reads YDEGEE. CDR3 length: 16 residues. CDR3 coding DNA: TGTGCCAGCATCCGGGGACAGGGAAGCTCTGGAAACACCATATATTTT. Amino acid sequence: CASIRGQGSSGNTIYF.

The V call is TRBV20-1, the J call TRBJ1-1; D not resolved. V shed 2 bases and J shed 6 bases, with 7 bases lying between them. Germline V CDR1 and CDR2: DFQATT, SNEGSKA (reference sequence). The CDR3 runs to 11 residues. This CDR3 is CSARRVSEAFF. In nucleotides, the CDR3 is TGCAGTGCTAGAAGGGTCTCTGAAGCTTTCTTT.

V is TRBV5-1 and J is TRBJ2-7; D not certain. This CDR3 comprises 14 residues. Trimming took 4 bases from V and 1 from J, leaving 12 bases between them. Germline CDR1 is SGHRS and CDR2 is YFSETQ. The CDR3 is CASSPEYASYEQYF. CDR3 bases: TGCGCCAGCAGCCCTGAATACGCGTCCTACGAGCAGTACTTC.

This sequence joins TRBV15 and TRBJ2-7; 14 positions match TRBD2. In germline, CDR1 is LNHNV, CDR2 YYDKDF (reference sequence). CDR3 length: 20 residues. The V and J ends lost 0 bases and 6 bases, in that order; junction bases with no gene match: 16. CDR3 loop: CATSRDGRGLAGVGAREQYF. CDR3 nucleotide sequence: TGTGCCACCAGCAGAGATGGTCGGGGACTAGCGGGAGTTGGAGCCCGCGAGCAGTACTTC.